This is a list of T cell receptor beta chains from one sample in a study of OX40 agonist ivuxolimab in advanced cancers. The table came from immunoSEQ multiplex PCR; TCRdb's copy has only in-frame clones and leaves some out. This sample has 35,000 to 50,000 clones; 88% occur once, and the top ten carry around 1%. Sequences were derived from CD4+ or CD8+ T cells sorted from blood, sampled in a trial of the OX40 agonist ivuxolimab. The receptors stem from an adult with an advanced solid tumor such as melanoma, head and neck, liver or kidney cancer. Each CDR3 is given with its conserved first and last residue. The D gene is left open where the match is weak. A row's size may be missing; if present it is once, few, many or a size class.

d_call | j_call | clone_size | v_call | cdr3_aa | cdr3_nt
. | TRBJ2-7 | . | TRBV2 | CASSGGRGAEQYF | TGTGCCAGCAGTGGAGGCAGGGGGGCCGAGCAGTACTTC
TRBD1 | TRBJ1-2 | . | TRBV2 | CASSGIRTPQGAGGYTF | TGTGCCAGCAGTGGAATTCGTACCCCCCAGGGGGCAGGGGGCTACACCTTC
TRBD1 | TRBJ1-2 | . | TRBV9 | CASSTSDRGRTSGGYTF | TGTGCCAGCAGCACATCGGACAGGGGACGCACCTCTGGTGGCTACACCTTC
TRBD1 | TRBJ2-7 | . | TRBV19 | CASSLQTGLGNEQYF | TGTGCCAGTAGTCTCCAGACAGGGTTGGGGAACGAGCAGTACTTC
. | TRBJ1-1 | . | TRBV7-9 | CASSLASGFTEAFF | TGTGCCAGCAGCTTAGCTTCGGGGTTTACTGAAGCTTTCTTT
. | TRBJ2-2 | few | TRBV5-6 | CASSFGSGLNTGELFF | TGTGCCAGCAGCTTCGGTTCCGGACTTAACACCGGGGAGCTGTTTTTT
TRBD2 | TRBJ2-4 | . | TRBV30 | CAWSIPGLAESKNIQYF | TGTGCCTGGAGCATTCCGGGACTAGCTGAGTCCAAAAACATTCAGTACTTC
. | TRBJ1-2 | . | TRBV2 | CASSFLGGFGYTF | TGTGCCAGCAGCTTTCTGGGAGGGTTTGGCTACACCTTC
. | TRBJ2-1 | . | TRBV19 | CASTDRSSYNEQFF | TGTGCCAGTACCGATAGATCCAGCTACAATGAGCAGTTCTTC
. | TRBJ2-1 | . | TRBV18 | CASSPGHEQFF | TGTGCCAGCTCACCCGGTCATGAGCAGTTCTTC
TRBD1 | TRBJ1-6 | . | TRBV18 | CASSLTGDNSPLHF | TGTGCCAGCTCGTTAACAGGGGACAATTCACCCCTCCACTTT
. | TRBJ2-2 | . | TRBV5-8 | CASSRAGADTGELFF | TGTGCCAGCAGCCGGGCGGGGGCTGACACCGGGGAGCTGTTTTTT
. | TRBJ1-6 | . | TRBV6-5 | CASSSLGQPNYSPLHF | TGTGCCAGCAGTTCCCTGGGACAACCGAACTATTCACCCCTCCACTTT
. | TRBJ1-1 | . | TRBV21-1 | CASSKETGGERVRAFF | TGTGCCAGCAGCAAAGAGACAGGGGGGGAAAGGGTGCGGGCTTTCTTT
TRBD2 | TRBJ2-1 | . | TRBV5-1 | CASSRDYVANEQFF | TGCGCCAGCAGCCGGGACTATGTGGCCAATGAGCAGTTCTTC
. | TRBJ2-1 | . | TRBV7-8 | CASSLVIGNEQFF | TGTGCCAGCAGCTTAGTAATAGGTAATGAGCAGTTCTTC
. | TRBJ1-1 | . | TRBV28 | CASSLYRESTEAFF | TGTGCCAGCAGTTTATACAGGGAGAGTACTGAAGCTTTCTTT